A single sample is the source of the 30 T cell receptor beta chains below, sequenced in a study of cytomegalovirus exposure and HLA in healthy donors. Vbeta (60) and Jbeta (13) primers were used in the PCR. TCRdb keeps only in-frame clones here, not all; method: immunoSEQ multiplex PCR. In the table there are roughly 160,000 clones, about 72% of which are singletons. The specimen was PBMCs. The receptors were gathered from a man in his sixties in good health and CMV-seronegative.

This rearrangement joins TRBV11-2 to TRBJ2-1; possibly TRBD2 for D (5 bases). Germline V gene data show CDR1 as SGHAT and CDR2 as FQNNGV. V was trimmed by 5 bases and J by 7 bases, leaving 6 bases between them. The CDR3 is 11 residues long. CDR3 nucleotide sequence: TGTGCCAGCAGCCGGAGGAATGAGCAGTTCTTC. Translating it yields CASSRRNEQFF.

This sequence joins TRBV19 and TRBJ2-5, with 9 positions matching TRBD1. The end of the DNA aligns better with TRBJ2-7, so the J call may be wrong. In germline, CDR1 is LNHDA, CDR2 SQIVND (reference sequence). The CDR3 has 17 amino acids. The CDR3 protein is CASSPLLGQGPTYEQYF. The DNA of the CDR3 is TGTGCCAGTAGTCCCCTTCTTGGACAGGGGCCGACCTACGAGCAGTACTTC.

Comments on this clone: One end of the junction fails to match germline, which may point to a read error. V is TRBV4-2 and J is TRBJ2-7, with D perhaps matching TRBD2 (6 bases). The CDR3 contains 15 residues. Germline V gene data show CDR1 as LGHNA and CDR2 as YNFKEQ. CDR3 nucleotide sequence: TGTGCCAGCAGCCAAGGCCCGGGACTGATTTACGGGCAGTACTTC. This codes for CASSQGPGLIYGQYF.

This clone occurred once. The V call is TRBV5-1, the J call TRBJ1-1, with TRBD1 identical over 9 bases. Germline CDR1 is SGHRS and CDR2 is YFSETQ. The CDR3 totals 13 residues. The ends lost 6 bases at V and 1 base at J; junction bases unmatched: 1. This CDR3 reads CASKGQGNTEAFF. In DNA form, the CDR3 reads TGCGCCAGCAAGGGACAGGGGAACACTGAAGCTTTCTTT.

The gene calls are TRBV6-1 and TRBJ2-7; D is unresolved. This CDR3 contains 13 residues. V lost 7 bases and J lost 0, with 10 bases in between. Germline V gene sequence: CDR1 MNHNS, CDR2 SASEGT. CDR3 in amino acids: CASISPVSYEQYF. For the CDR3, the DNA is TGTGCCAGCATTTCCCCGGTCTCCTACGAGCAGTACTTC.

V is TRBV4-1 and J is TRBJ1-3, with 8 bases identical to TRBD1. The CDR3 sequence is 15 residues long. Trimming took 6 bases from V and 4 from J; bases not matched to a gene: 8. The germline V gene encodes CDR1 MGHRA and CDR2 YSYEKL. The CDR3 DNA reads TGCGCCAGCAGGCCCGAGACAGGGGACGGAAACACCATATATTTT. This gives the protein CASRPETGDGNTIYF.

This chain links TRBV6-5 with TRBJ1-3; TRBD1 aligns across 9 bases. The germline gives CDR1 MNHEY, CDR2 SVGAGI. The trim removed 6 bases at V and 3 bases at J, leaving 6 bases unmatched. This CDR3 spans 15 amino acids. The CDR3 bases are TGTGCCAGCAGCCAAACAGGGGGCAGTGGAAACACCATATATTTT. Its translation: CASSQTGGSGNTIYF.

The chain employs TRBV7-9 and TRBJ1-1; tentative D call: TRBD1 (5 bases). Germline V gene sequence: CDR1 SEHNR, CDR2 FQNEAQ (reference sequence). Deletions cut 5 bases from V and 4 bases from J, with 14 bases between. The CDR3 consists of 14 residues. CDR3 bases: TGTGCCAGCAGCCCGCTGGTGGGGGGCACTGAAGCTTTCTTT. Amino acids: CASSPLVGGTEAFF.

This rearrangement joins TRBV11-2 to TRBJ2-7, with 9 bases identical to TRBD2. This CDR3 contains 13 residues. Trimming cost V 3 bases and J 5 bases; bases outside gene matches: 2. Germline V CDR1 and CDR2: SGHAT, FQNNGV. CDR3 coding DNA: TGTGCCAGCAGCTTCCTAGCGGGAAACGAGCAGTACTTC. Translated: CASSFLAGNEQYF. The whole variable domain, filled in from reference TRBV11-2 and TRBJ2-7, reads EAGVAQSPRYKIIEKRQSVAFWCNPISGHATLYWYQQILGQGPKLLIQFQNNGVVDDSQLPKDRFSAERLKGVDSTLKIQPAKLEDSAVYLCASSFLAGNEQYFGPGTRLTVT.

This clone was seen only a few times. J is TRBJ2-1 and V is TRBV5-4; TRBD1 is a possible D gene (6 bases). V was cut by 0 bases and J by 2 bases, with 9 bases left in between. The germline V gene encodes CDR1 SGHNT and CDR2 YYREEE (reference sequence). The CDR3 is 15 residues long. CDR3 in DNA: TGTGCCAGCAGCTTGGACAGGGCCCCCTACAATGAGCAGTTCTTC. It specifies CASSLDRAPYNEQFF.

The chain combines TRBV6-5 with TRBJ1-1, with D unresolved. Per germline, CDR1 MNHEY and CDR2 SVGAGI. The CDR3 has 15 residues. V lost 2 bases to trimming and J lost 4 bases, with 14 bases between them. The CDR3 DNA sequence: TGTGCCAGCAGTTACGCATGGCAAGGAGCCACTGAAGCTTTCTTT. This encodes CASSYAWQGATEAFF.

This clone was detected only a few times. CDR3 sequence: CASSLITGAVNTIYF. In nucleotides, the CDR3 is TGTGCCAGCAGCTTAATCACAGGGGCCGTAAACACCATATATTTT. J is TRBJ1-3 and V is TRBV7-8; 7 nucleotides align to TRBD1. Germline trimming cut 2 bases from V and 6 bases from J; bases unmatched to any gene: 7. The CDR3 has 15 amino acids. The V gene's germline CDR1 is SGHVS and CDR2 FQNEAQ. The whole variable domain, remainder taken from reference TRBV7-8 and TRBJ1-3, is GAGVSQSPRYKVAKRGQDVALRCDPISGHVSLFWYQQALGQGPEFLTYFQNEAQLDKSGLPSDRFFAERPEGSVSTLKIQRTQQEDSAVYLCASSLITGAVNTIYFGEGSWLTVV.

The V call is TRBV15, the J call TRBJ1-1, with 9 bases matching TRBD1. The V gene's germline CDR1 is LNHNV and CDR2 YYDKDF (reference sequence). V gave up 5 bases and J gave up 5 bases; unmatched junction bases: 3. CDR3 length: 13 amino acids. DNA of the CDR3: TGTGCCACCAGCTCAGACAGGGGGACTGAAGCTTTCTTT. It codes for CATSSDRGTEAFF.

J is TRBJ2-5 and V is TRBV6-1; 8 bases are a match to TRBD2. Germline lookup yields CDR1 MNHNS and CDR2 SASEGT. The CDR3 covers 15 residues. After removal of 0 bases from V and 5 bases from J, the junction contained 5 bases not matched to a gene. In nucleotides, the CDR3 is TGTGCCAGCAGTGAAGCGGCTAGCGGGTTGGAGACCCAGTACTTC. It codes for CASSEAASGLETQYF.

The V and J genes are TRBV27 and TRBJ2-7, with TRBD2 matching over 12 bases. The CDR3 has 18 amino acids. Germline trimming cut 3 bases from V and 1 base from J; bases unmatched to any gene: 10. The V gene's germline CDR1 is MNHEY and CDR2 SMNVEV (reference sequence). CDR3 DNA sequence: TGTGCCAGCAGTTTTAGACTAGCGGGAGACGGGTTTTCCTACGAGCAGTACTTC. Translating gives CASSFRLAGDGFSYEQYF.

This chain connects TRBV27 to TRBJ2-5; tentative D call: TRBD2 (6 bases). The CDR3 loop spans 14 amino acids. V lost 4 bases, J lost 4 bases, and 13 bases lay in between. Germline V lookup: CDR1 MNHEY, CDR2 SMNVEV (reference sequence). The CDR3 reads CASSSPGLVETQYF. The CDR3 DNA is TGTGCCAGCAGTTCCCCGGGACTTGTAGAGACCCAGTACTTC.

The V gene is TRBV6-4, the J gene TRBJ1-4; D is ambiguous. Trimming removed 4 bases from V and 0 bases from J, with 9 bases in between. This CDR3 region has 15 residues. Germline V gives CDR1 MRHNA, CDR2 SNTAGT. CDR3 coding DNA: TGTGCCAGCAGTGGGCCCCCTCCAACTAATGAAAAACTGTTTTTT. Translated, it gives CASSGPPPTNEKLFF.

The chain joins TRBV5-1 to TRBJ2-7; 10 nucleotides line up with TRBD2. This CDR3 region has 17 residues. CDR1 is SGHRS, CDR2 YFSETQ, per germline. J was trimmed by 0 bases and V by 2 bases; bases with no gene match: 8. CDR3 DNA sequence: TGCGCCAGCAGCTTCCCTCGTGCTAGCGGGAGCTCCTACGAGCAGTACTTC. Protein product: CASSFPRASGSSYEQYF.

With respect to this clone: One junction end does not reproduce the germline sequence, and a read error may be involved. V and J are TRBV7-2 and TRBJ2-5, with TRBD1 identical over 7 bases. Per germline, CDR1 SGHTA and CDR2 FQGNSA. The CDR3 has 16 residues. CDR3 DNA: TGTGCCAGCAGCTTACCCCGGGACAGTTACGAAGAGACCCGGTACTTC. This gives the protein CASSLPRDSYEETRYF.

This sequence joins TRBV6-5 and TRBJ2-2; 9 bases line up with TRBD1. CDR3 length: 15 residues. Germline CDR1 and CDR2: MNHEY and SVGAGI. The V gene end was trimmed by 6 bases and the J gene end by 4 bases; junction bases not matched to a gene: 6. CDR3 DNA: TGTGCCAGCAGCCTATGGACAGGGGCCACCGGGGAGCTGTTTTTT. Protein product: CASSLWTGATGELFF.

This clone was observed a single time. The chain carries TRBV5-8 and TRBJ1-2, with D possibly matching TRBD1 (5 bases). This CDR3 contains 14 residues. Trimming left V 0 bases short and J 1 base short, with 7 bases between. Germline V lookup: CDR1 SGHTS, CDR2 YDEGEE. The CDR3 DNA reads as TGTGCCAGCAGCTTGGGGGGGGGTAACTATGGCTACACCTTC. Translating it yields CASSLGGGNYGYTF. The complete variable domain, with remaining parts taken from reference TRBV5-8 and TRBJ1-2, reads EAGVTQSPTHLIKTRGQQATLRCSPISGHTSVYWYQQALGLGLQFLLWYDEGEERNRGNFPPRFSGRQFPNYSSELNVNALELEDSALYLCASSLGGGNYGYTFGSGTRLTVV.

This clone has just a few counts. The rearrangement links TRBV5-1 to TRBJ1-2; the D gene is possibly TRBD1 (5 bases). Germline V gene lookup returns CDR1 SGHRS and CDR2 YFSETQ. Between the trimmed V and J ends, which lost 3 bases and 8 bases, there was a span of 20 bases. The CDR3 length is 15 residues. In DNA, the CDR3 is TGCGCCAGCAGCTCCCACCGCCTTGGACATGTAGGCTACACCTTC. It encodes CASSSHRLGHVGYTF.

The V call is TRBV18, the J call TRBJ1-2; 9 bases fit TRBD1. CDR1 is KGHSH and CDR2 is LQKENI in the germline V gene. The CDR3 extends over 14 amino acids. J was trimmed by 10 bases and V by 3 bases; bases with no gene match: 9. The CDR3: CASSPPGTGLPYTF. The CDR3 coding sequence is TGTGCCAGCTCACCGCCCGGGACAGGGCTGCCCTACACCTTC.

This chain connects TRBV4-3 to TRBJ2-3; the match to TRBD2 covers 12 bases. CDR3 size: 16 residues. Unmatched junction bases numbered 3, after V lost 2 bases and J lost 3 bases. Germline values: CDR1 LGHNA, CDR2 YSLEER. The CDR3 DNA is TGCGCCAGCAGCCAAACTCTAGCGGGGGGGACAGATACGCAGTATTTT. Its translation is CASSQTLAGGTDTQYF.

The chain has TRBV27 and TRBJ2-2; 8 bases match TRBD1. The CDR3 is made up of 18 amino acids. Trimming took 9 bases from V and 2 from J; bases not matched to a gene: 17. CDR1 is MNHEY, CDR2 SMNVEV, per germline (reference sequence). The CDR3 loop reads CAREAGRGTGENTGELFF. In DNA form, the CDR3 reads TGTGCCAGGGAGGCGGGTCGGGGGACAGGAGAAAACACCGGGGAGCTGTTTTTT.

The V call is TRBV7-2, the J call TRBJ1-1, with D unclear. Trimming left V 2 bases short and J 3 bases short, with 13 bases between. Per germline, CDR1 SGHTA and CDR2 FQGNSA. The CDR3 spans 15 residues. CDR3 sequence (DNA): TGTGCCAGCAGCTTACCGGAGGGAGGTGACACTGAAGCTTTCTTT. Translation: CASSLPEGGDTEAFF.

The chain links TRBV15 to TRBJ2-3; D not resolved. V gave up 4 bases and J gave up 3 bases, with 5 bases separating them. The CDR3 loop spans 12 amino acids. From germline, CDR1 is LNHNV and CDR2 YYDKDF (reference sequence). CDR3 region: CATSKRTDTQYF. For the CDR3, the DNA is TGTGCCACCAGCAAGCGAACAGATACGCAGTATTTT.

V usage is TRBV10-1 and J usage is TRBJ2-2, with 7 bases matching TRBD2. The CDR3 consists of 17 residues. Germline CDR1 reads WNHNN; CDR2 reads SYGVQD (reference sequence). J gave up 5 bases and V 4 bases, and 13 bases lay outside the gene matches. The CDR3 sequence is CASSGEGAASRTGELFF. The CDR3 coding sequence is TGCGCCAGCAGTGGGGAGGGAGCGGCCTCGAGAACCGGGGAGCTGTTTTTT.

This clone came up once. The chain links TRBV7-7 to TRBJ2-1; maybe TRBD2 (5 bases). Germline V gene lookup returns CDR1 SSHAT and CDR2 FNYEAQ (reference sequence). This CDR3 region has 16 residues. V lost 2 bases, J lost 0 bases, and 11 bases lay in between. The CDR3 bases are TGTGCCAGCAGCTTAAGTCCGAGGGACTCCTACAATGAGCAGTTCTTC. Its protein product is CASSLSPRDSYNEQFF.

The rearrangement joins TRBV19 to TRBJ1-4; no firm D call. Germline V lookup: CDR1 LNHDA, CDR2 SQIVND (reference sequence). Trimming removed 3 bases at V and 8 bases at J, with 13 bases between. The CDR3 is 14 residues long. For the CDR3, the DNA is TGTGCCAGTAGTATTGGCACAGCCCCGGAAAAACTGTTTTTT. Translation: CASSIGTAPEKLFF. Using reference TRBV19 and TRBJ1-4 for the parts outside the CDR3, the full variable domain is DGGITQSPKYLFRKEGQNVTLSCEQNLNHDAMYWYRQDPGQGLRLIYYSQIVNDFQKGDIAEGYSVSREKKESFPLTVTSAQKNPTAFYLCASSIGTAPEKLFFGSGTQLSVL.